The 24 T cell receptor beta chains in this list originate from one sample, sequenced in a study of blood T cell repertoires in COVID-19. The table came from immunoSEQ multiplex PCR; TCRdb's copy has only in-frame clones and leaves some out. Among around 100,000 clones, approximately 90% were seen once, and the ten largest hold about 0.89%. The sequencing sample was made of peripheral blood. These receptor sequences come from a man in his sixties with acute or convalescent COVID-19.

This clone was counted a single time. This rearrangement joins TRBV24-1 to TRBJ2-3, with 10 bases matching TRBD2. This CDR3 is 15 amino acids long. Germline V gene data show CDR1 as KGHDR and CDR2 as SFDVKD. J lost 3 bases, V lost 5 bases, and 4 bases had no gene match. As DNA, the CDR3 is TGTGCCACCAGTGCTAGCGGGAGAATGACAGATACGCAGTATTTT. Its translation: CATSASGRMTDTQYF.

The genes are TRBV24-1 and TRBJ1-5, with a weak D call TRBD1 (5 bases). The CDR3 runs to 15 residues. V was trimmed by 4 bases and J by 2 bases, leaving 11 bases between them. Germline V gene data show CDR1 as KGHDR and CDR2 as SFDVKD. Written as DNA, the CDR3 is TGTGCCACCAGTGAAACAGGCCTCGGCAATCAGCCCCAGCATTTT. Its protein product is CATSETGLGNQPQHF.

The rearrangement links TRBV7-9 to TRBJ1-3; D call uncertain. V gave up 1 base and J gave up 0 bases, with 16 bases separating them. The CDR3 length is 18 residues. Germline V CDR1 and CDR2: SEHNR, FQNEAQ (reference sequence). Here the CDR3 DNA reads TGTGCCAGCAGCTTAGGGGCGGCGGGATTAAGCTCTGGAAACACCATATATTTT. Translated: CASSLGAAGLSSGNTIYF.

The V and J genes are TRBV28 and TRBJ1-2, with 8 bases identical to TRBD1. Germline trimming cut 5 bases from V and 4 bases from J; bases unmatched to any gene: 6. Germline CDR1 and CDR2: MDHEN and SYDVKM. The CDR3 has 14 residues. The CDR3 region has the DNA TGTGCCAGCAGTCTACAGGGGGGGGTCTATGGCTACACCTTC. Translation: CASSLQGGVYGYTF.

This clone has just a few counts. The chain uses TRBV7-9 and TRBJ2-7; TRBD1 aligns across 7 bases. The trim removed 1 base at V and 0 bases at J, leaving 6 bases unmatched. Germline-derived CDR1 and CDR2 are SEHNR and FQNEAQ (reference sequence). The length of the CDR3 is 16 residues. The DNA for the CDR3 is TGTGCCAGCAGCTTAGTCCGGACAGGAAGCTCCTACGAGCAGTACGTC. This codes for CASSLVRTGSSYEQYV.

CDR3 in amino acids: CATSDLRLGGRYEQYV. The CDR3 DNA follows: TGTGCCACCAGTGATCTTAGATTGGGGGGAAGATACGAGCAGTACGTC. V is TRBV24-1 and J is TRBJ2-7; weak D call: TRBD2 (6 bases). This CDR3 comprises 16 residues. Trimming stripped 3 bases from V and 4 bases from J, with 18 bases between. The germline V gene encodes CDR1 KGHDR and CDR2 SFDVKD.

The chain uses TRBV5-6 and TRBJ2-7, with 8 nucleotides matching TRBD1. The CDR3 has 12 residues. Losses at the gene ends were 2 bases for V and 10 bases for J; bases not matched to a gene: 5. Germline V lookup: CDR1 SGHDT, CDR2 YYEEEE. This CDR3 reads CASSLGQGVQYV. CDR3 DNA sequence: TGTGCCAGCAGCTTAGGACAGGGTGTACAGTACGTC.

The J gene is TRBJ1-5, the V gene TRBV28; a weak D match, TRBD1 (5 bases). V was pared by 1 base and J by 0 bases, with 7 bases between. The CDR3 is 15 amino acids. Germline V CDR1 and CDR2: MDHEN, SYDVKM. The DNA for the CDR3 is TGTGCCAGCAGTTTATCGACAGCTAGCAATCAGCCCCAGCATTTT. Translating it yields CASSLSTASNQPQHF.

This rearrangement joins TRBV18 to TRBJ1-3; possibly TRBD1 for D (5 bases). This CDR3 spans 15 amino acids. V lost 5 bases to trimming and J lost 4 bases, with 15 bases between them. The V gene's germline CDR1 is KGHSH and CDR2 LQKENI. The CDR3 sequence is CASSSRQTLGNTIYF. For the CDR3, the DNA is TGTGCCAGCTCATCCCGACAGACCCTAGGAAACACCATATATTTT.

This clone was seen a handful of times. The chain is built from TRBV3-1 (or the pseudogene TRBV3-2) and TRBJ1-6, with TRBD1 as a possible D gene (6 bases). V was pared by 7 bases and J by 7 bases, with 14 bases between. The length of the CDR3 is 14 residues. Germline V gene sequence: CDR1 LGHDT, CDR2 YNNKEL (reference sequence). CDR3 in amino acids: CASTDGQLNSPLHF. For the CDR3, the DNA is TGTGCCAGCACCGATGGACAGCTCAATTCACCCCTCCACTTT.

V is TRBV27 and J is TRBJ1-3; D is ambiguous. The CDR3 loop spans 14 amino acids. Germline V gives CDR1 MNHEY, CDR2 SMNVEV (reference sequence). Deletions cut 6 bases from V and 0 bases from J, with 9 bases between. The CDR3: CASSPWASGNTIYF. CDR3 DNA: TGTGCCAGCAGCCCCTGGGCCTCTGGAAACACCATATATTTT.

The chain recombines TRBV3-1 (or the pseudogene TRBV3-2) with TRBJ2-5, with TRBD2 matching over 11 bases. The germline V gene encodes CDR1 LGHDT and CDR2 YNNKEL (reference sequence). The CDR3 totals 16 residues. J was trimmed by 2 bases and V by 2 bases; bases with no gene match: 4. CDR3 loop: CASSQLAGGFQETQYF. The CDR3 DNA sequence: TGTGCCAGCAGCCAATTAGCGGGAGGGTTTCAAGAGACCCAGTACTTC.

V usage is TRBV19 and J usage is TRBJ1-2; 9 nucleotides align to TRBD1. The ends lost 4 bases at V and 2 bases at J; junction bases unmatched: 5. CDR3 length: 15 amino acids. CDR1 LNHDA and CDR2 SQIVND come from the germline V gene (reference sequence). CDR3 bases: TGTGCCAGTAGTACACCGGGACAGGGAAACTATGGCTACACCTTC. Encoded protein: CASSTPGQGNYGYTF.

The chain combines TRBV10-2 with TRBJ1-1, with 7 positions matching TRBD1. The CDR3 spans 13 residues. The ends lost 6 bases at V and 1 base at J; junction bases unmatched: 2. Germline V gene sequence: CDR1 WSHSY, CDR2 SAAADI. The CDR3 here is CASRRTGNTEAFF. The CDR3 coding sequence is TGCGCCAGCAGGCGGACAGGGAACACTGAAGCTTTCTTT.

This sequence joins TRBV6-5 and TRBJ2-1, with 9 bases matching TRBD2. This CDR3 spans 14 amino acids. Germline CDR1 reads MNHEY; CDR2 reads SVGAGI. V lost 8 bases to trimming and J lost 5 bases; unmatched junction nucleotides: 7. The CDR3 region is CASCLAGIDNEQFF. CDR3 DNA: TGTGCCAGCTGCCTAGCGGGAATCGACAATGAGCAGTTCTTC.

The V call is TRBV2, the J call TRBJ2-7; no definite D call. CDR1 SNHLY and CDR2 FYNNEI come from the germline V gene. V was trimmed by 3 bases and J by 5 bases, leaving 14 bases between them. CDR3 length: 14 amino acids. The CDR3 here is CASSDGSAIDEQYF. The CDR3 region has the DNA TGTGCCAGCAGTGACGGGTCTGCGATCGACGAGCAGTACTTC.

The chain couples TRBV19 to TRBJ1-1; D might be TRBD1 (5 bases). V was shortened by 5 bases and J by 6 bases, with 13 bases between the two germline ends. The CDR3 totals 13 residues. CDR1 is LNHDA and CDR2 is SQIVND in the germline V gene (reference sequence). Here the CDR3 DNA reads TGTGCCAGTAGTGTGGGCAGGGACTCTGAAGCTTTCTTT. Its protein product is CASSVGRDSEAFF.

This rearrangement joins TRBV7-9 to TRBJ2-5, with 12 bases aligning to TRBD2. CDR3 length: 14 amino acids. CDR1 and CDR2 (germline): SEHNR, FQNEAQ (reference sequence). J gave up 7 bases and V 4 bases, and 4 bases lay outside the gene matches. Here the CDR3 reads CASSSGTSGWTQYF. As DNA, the CDR3 is TGTGCCAGCAGCTCCGGGACTAGCGGGTGGACCCAGTACTTC.

This chain links TRBV9 with TRBJ2-1; 10 nucleotides line up with TRBD2. The CDR3 extends over 18 amino acids. The germline V gene encodes CDR1 SGDLS and CDR2 YYNGEE. The trim removed 3 bases at V and 2 bases at J, leaving 11 bases unmatched. The CDR3 bases are TGTGCCAGCAGCGCCGAAGAAGGGGGACTAGCGACCTACAATGAGCAGTTCTTC. It yields the protein CASSAEEGGLATYNEQFF.

DNA of the CDR3: TGTGCCAGCAGCCAAGATGGCGGCACCGTCGCTGAAGCTTTCTTT. This sequence encodes CASSQDGGTVAEAFF. The V and J genes are TRBV3-1 (or the pseudogene TRBV3-2) and TRBJ1-1; D ambiguous. The germline gives CDR1 LGHDT, CDR2 YNNKEL (reference sequence). The V and J ends lost 0 bases and 6 bases respectively, with 14 bases between them. CDR3 length: 15 amino acids.

As for this clone: At the DNA level, this CDR3 is encoded by other sequences in the same sample as well. This chain joins TRBV24-1 and TRBJ1-1; D is possibly TRBD1 (5 bases). This CDR3 has 14 residues. Germline CDR1 KGHDR, CDR2 SFDVKD. Trimming took 9 bases from V and 1 from J, leaving 14 bases between them. The CDR3, as DNA: TGTGCCACCCAGCCCGGTCAGGGGAACACTGAAGCTTTCTTT. This gives the protein CATQPGQGNTEAFF.

CDR3 sequence reads: CASSDPGKNSGNTIYF. The CDR3 region has the DNA TGTGCCAGCAGTGATCCAGGCAAGAACTCTGGAAACACCATATATTTT. The chain couples TRBV25-1 to TRBJ1-3, with D uncertain. The CDR3 runs to 16 residues. The germline V gene has CDR1 MGHDK and CDR2 SYGVNS. Trimming took off 3 bases at V and 0 bases at J, with 12 bases between the two ends.

The rearrangement joins TRBV4-2 to TRBJ2-2; 8 bases match TRBD2. V lost 0 bases, J lost 7 bases, and 16 bases stayed unmatched. The CDR3 spans 19 residues. CDR1 and CDR2 from the germline V gene are LGHNA and YNFKEQ. CDR3 coding DNA: TGTGCCAGCAGCCAAGAAGGGAGCCTGGCTAGCGGGTCGGTCGGGGAGCTGTTTTTT. Its translation: CASSQEGSLASGSVGELFF.

The rearrangement joins TRBV3-1 (or the pseudogene TRBV3-2) to TRBJ2-7, with 8 nucleotides matching TRBD2. The CDR3 runs to 14 residues. CDR1 LGHDT and CDR2 YNNKEL come from the germline V gene (reference sequence). Unmatched junction bases numbered 6, after V lost 4 bases and J lost 4 bases. CDR3 in DNA: TGTGCCAGCAGCCGGGGTAGCGGGGTTTACGAGCAGTACTTC. It yields the protein CASSRGSGVYEQYF.